The 19 T cell receptor beta chains presented below share a single source sample, sequenced in a study of T cells in Graves' hyperthyroidism and ophthalmopathy. Amplification targeted TCR beta CDR3 regions from RNA transcripts. An initial round of RT-PCR targeting the TCR CDR3 relied on the HTBI primer set. TCRdb re-analysed the multiplex PCR reads in MiXCR, keeping a single row per CDR3 protein. The top ten clones hold roughly 7.7% of a sample with around 620,000 distinct CDR3 sequences, more than 13% of them seen once. Sequencing used blood. The receptors here all came from a woman between 18 and 30 years old with Graves' ophthalmopathy.

This clonotype was found a few times. The chain joins TRBV5-4 to TRBJ2-5; TRBD1 agrees at 8 bases. The CDR3 is made up of 16 amino acids. J gave up 0 bases and V 1 base, and 5 bases lay outside the gene matches. Germline V gives CDR1 SGHNT, CDR2 YYREEE (reference sequence). The CDR3 is CASSLMTGANQETQYF. The DNA for the CDR3 is TGTGCCAGCAGCTTGATGACAGGGGCCAACCAAGAGACCCAGTACTTC.

The chain links TRBV19 to TRBJ1-2; 8 nucleotides line up with TRBD1. V lost 7 bases, J lost 7 bases, and 17 bases stayed unmatched. Germline V gene data show CDR1 as LNHDA and CDR2 as SQIVND (reference sequence). The CDR3 loop spans 16 amino acids. In DNA form, the CDR3 reads TGTGCCAGTACGTCCCCTGACAGGGGAATGGGTGGTGGCTACACCTTC. Translation gives CASTSPDRGMGGGYTF. Together with reference TRBV19 and TRBJ1-2, the CDR3 gives the full variable domain: DGGITQSPKYLFRKEGQNVTLSCEQNLNHDAMYWYRQDPGQGLRLIYYSQIVNDFQKGDIAEGYSVSREKKESFPLTVTSAQKNPTAFYLCASTSPDRGMGGGYTFGSGTRLTVV.

This clonotype was observed many times. This chain links TRBV10-3 with TRBJ1-2, with D uncertain. CDR3 length: 13 amino acids. Germline CDR1 is ENHRY and CDR2 is SYGVKD. Trimming shortened V by 2 bases and J by 4 bases, and 8 bases separated the two germline ends. CDR3 bases: TGTGCCATCAGTGAGGTCGAGGGCTATGGCTACACCTTC. This sequence encodes CAISEVEGYGYTF.

At least ten counts were recorded for this clonotype. J is TRBJ2-5 and V is TRBV11-1; D tentatively reads TRBD1 or TRBD2 (5 bases each). The CDR3 contains 15 residues. Trimming left V 4 bases short and J 2 bases short, with 14 bases between. Per germline, CDR1 SGHAT and CDR2 FQDESV (reference sequence). Here the CDR3 DNA reads TGTGCCAGCAGCTCCCGGGGCGGCCGACAAGAGACCCAGTACTTC. Amino acids: CASSSRGGRQETQYF.

This clonotype was recorded many times. The J gene is TRBJ1-2, the V gene TRBV12-3 or TRBV12-4; a possible D gene is TRBD1 (5 bases). This CDR3 has 16 amino acids. The V gene lost 6 bases and the J gene lost 0 bases, with 17 bases spanning the gap. CDR3 nucleotides: TGTGCCAGCAGCCTCGACGCAGGGCCTACTAACTATGGCTACACCTTC. Amino acids: CASSLDAGPTNYGYTF.

The chain combines TRBV4-3 with TRBJ1-4; D is ambiguous. V lost 0 bases and J lost 8, with 19 bases in between. Germline CDR1 is LGHNA and CDR2 is YSLEER. The CDR3 covers 17 residues. CDR3 DNA sequence: TGCGCCAGCAGCCAAGAAGGCCGCTCTATTCTGTGGGAAAAACTGTTTTTT. Translating it yields CASSQEGRSILWEKLFF.

This clonotype showed up many times. The chain joins TRBV29-1 to TRBJ2-7; the D gene is possibly TRBD2 (5 bases). From germline, CDR1 is SQVTM and CDR2 ANQGSEA. Deletions cut 6 bases from V and 6 bases from J, with 21 bases between. CDR3 length: 14 amino acids. The CDR3 is CSVPHEGIGSEQYF. The CDR3 nucleotides read TGCAGCGTCCCCCACGAGGGTATCGGCAGCGAGCAGTACTTC.

On this clonotype: A much larger clone sits a single nucleotide away, making a read error possible. The chain combines TRBV11-3 with TRBJ2-1; D is unclear. Germline V gives CDR1 SGHNT, CDR2 YENEEA. This CDR3 region has 14 residues. CDR3 amino acids: CASSLEPSTNGQFF. The DNA of the CDR3 is TGTGCCAGCAGCTTAGAGCCCAGCACCAATGGGCAGTTCTTC.

Ten or more counts support this clonotype. The genes are TRBV7-3 and TRBJ2-3, with 8 positions matching TRBD2. V dropped 5 bases and J dropped 5; count of bases not matched to a gene: 9. Germline CDR1 and CDR2: SGHTA and FQGTGA. The CDR3 has 15 residues. The CDR3 loop is CASSTGSGMVDTQYF. Here the CDR3 DNA reads TGTGCCAGCAGCACTGGTAGCGGGATGGTAGATACGCAGTATTTT.

There are many counts of this clonotype. The CDR3 here is CASSYSWDRGREQYF. CDR3 coding DNA: TGTGCCAGCAGTTACTCGTGGGACAGGGGTCGCGAGCAGTACTTC. The V call is TRBV6-5, the J call TRBJ2-7, with 10 bases fitting TRBD1. CDR1 and CDR2 (germline): MNHEY, SVGAGI. This CDR3 region has 15 residues. V shed 0 bases and J 6 bases; nucleotides not matched to a gene: 5.

This clonotype turned up a few times. This may stem from a read error, because a much larger clone lies one nucleotide away. This chain joins TRBV28 and TRBJ2-1, with TRBD1 identical over 11 bases. Germline CDR1 and CDR2: MDHEN and SYDVKM. V lost 4 bases, J lost 9 bases, and 8 bases stayed unmatched. The CDR3 is 15 amino acids. The CDR3 nucleotides are TGTGCCAGCAGTTCAGCCCGGGACAGGGGGGCTGAGCAGTTCTTC. Amino acids: CASSSARDRGAEQFF. The full variable domain, rest sourced from reference TRBV28 and TRBJ2-1, is DVKVTQSSRYLVKRTGEKVFLECVQDMDHENMFWYRQDPGLGLRLIYFSYDVKMKEKGDIPEGYSVSREKKERFSLILESASTNQTSMYLCASSSARDRGAEQFFGPGTRLTVL.

This clonotype has a handful of counts. V and J are TRBV20-1 and TRBJ1-2, with D possibly matching TRBD1 (5 bases). V shed 5 bases and J shed 6 bases, with 13 bases lying between them. Germline CDR1 and CDR2: DFQATT and SNEGSKA (reference sequence). CDR3 size: 12 residues. The CDR3 nucleotides are TGCAGTGCTCACCACCGGGGGGATGGCTACACCTTC. This encodes CSAHHRGDGYTF.

The chain couples TRBV11-2 to TRBJ2-1, with 8 positions matching TRBD2. CDR3 length: 18 residues. Trimming removed 4 bases from V and 9 bases from J; junction bases left unmatched: 20. Germline-derived CDR1 and CDR2 are SGHAT and FQNNGV. The CDR3 DNA sequence: TGTGCCAGCAGCTCCCCGGGGGGACTAGTGGGGGGGAGAGGTGAGCAGTTCTTC. Translating gives CASSSPGGLVGGRGEQFF.

This clonotype came up many times. The V call is TRBV12-3 or TRBV12-4, the J call TRBJ2-2; no reliable D call. V was trimmed by 3 bases and J by 1 base, leaving 6 bases between them. This CDR3 is 14 amino acids long. The CDR3 loop reads CASSFFRNTGELFF. In nucleotides, the CDR3 is TGTGCCAGCAGTTTTTTCAGGAACACCGGGGAGCTGTTTTTT.

There are a few counts of this clonotype. Possible read error: a much larger clone is one base away. The chain joins TRBV2 to TRBJ2-3, with no clear D. Looked up from germline, CDR1 is SNHLY and CDR2 is FYNNEI. V shed 3 bases and J shed 2 bases, with 12 bases lying between them. The CDR3 extends over 15 amino acids. For the CDR3, the DNA is TGTGCCAGCAGTGATTATTGGGCGGTCACAGATACGCAGTATTTT. Its translation: CASSDYWAVTDTQYF.

The chain carries TRBV18 and TRBJ2-3; 10 bases agree with TRBD2. The CDR3 is 16 amino acids. Germline loops: CDR1 KGHSH, CDR2 LQKENI. Germline trimming cut 3 bases from V and 4 bases from J; bases unmatched to any gene: 7. The CDR3 DNA follows: TGTGCCAGCTCACCCGCACTAGCGGGAAGGGCAGATACGCAGTATTTT. Encoded protein: CASSPALAGRADTQYF. The variable domain in full, completed from reference TRBV18 and TRBJ2-3, reads NAGVMQNPRHLVRRRGQEARLRCSPMKGHSHVYWYRQLPEEGLKFMVYLQKENIIDESGMPKERFSAEFPKEGPSILRIQQVVRGDSAAYFCASSPALAGRADTQYFGPGTRLTVL.

In its sample, this clonotype was seen many times. The CDR3 DNA is TGTGCCAGCAGTTTATCCCCTTGGGTCCACCCAGGGACCTACGAGCAGTACTTC. It is translated as CASSLSPWVHPGTYEQYF. The chain is built from TRBV28 and TRBJ2-7, with D possibly being TRBD1 (5 bases). The germline V and J ends were trimmed by 1 base and 2 bases, with 21 bases remaining between them. Germline CDR1 and CDR2: MDHEN and SYDVKM. This CDR3 is 18 amino acids long.

This clonotype was counted many times. The J gene is TRBJ2-1, the V gene TRBV2, with D unresolved. V lost 7 bases, J lost 4 bases, and 11 bases lay in between. The CDR3 loop spans 13 amino acids. CDR1 SNHLY and CDR2 FYNNEI come from the germline V gene. Here the CDR3 reads CASIPTAYNEQFF. As DNA, the CDR3 is TGTGCCAGCATCCCGACTGCTTACAATGAGCAGTTCTTC.

J is TRBJ1-5 and V is TRBV6-2 or TRBV6-3, with D perhaps TRBD1 (5 bases). This CDR3 is built from 14 residues. The V end lost 6 bases, the J end lost 1 base, and 10 bases lay between the germline ends. Per germline, CDR1 MNHEY and CDR2 SVGEGT. The DNA of the CDR3 is TGTGCCAGCAGGCAGGGTCTAAGCAATCAGCCCCAGCATTTT. It encodes CASRQGLSNQPQHF.